The clone carrying this T cell receptor (beta chain) has just one count. Antigen: not known. The sample comes from a study of cytomegalovirus exposure and HLA in healthy donors. Study at large: Sequencing of roughly 180 million T cells in an earlier analysis found roughly 120 million unique TCR beta sequences. Notes on the study in general: The classifier reportedly diagnosed cytomegalovirus status with high specificity and sensitivity. Within the data, a cluster of highly shared sequence variants was likely a sequencing artifact. Later on, a genetic analysis was performed. It linked a missense variant in DCLRE1C with V- and J-gene trimming of TCR beta.

V lost 0 bases and J lost 3, with 13 bases in between. The CDR3 loop spans 15 amino acids. CDR1 and CDR2 (germline): SGHRS, YFSETQ. A multiplex PCR was run with 60 Vbeta primers and 13 Jbeta primers. The protocol was immunoSEQ multiplex PCR, while the TCRdb copy is restricted to in-frame clones and leaves out a portion. Seen here are 110,000 to 150,000 clones, roughly 80% observed once, and the top ten hold less than 1.5%. The receptor comes from a female donor in good health and CMV-seronegative. The material sequenced was PBMCs. The V and J genes are TRBV5-1 and TRBJ2-7; D may be TRBD2 (6 bases). The CDR3: CASSLDVSGNYEQYF. The CDR3 bases are TGCGCCAGCAGCTTGGATGTTAGCGGTAACTACGAGCAGTACTTC.